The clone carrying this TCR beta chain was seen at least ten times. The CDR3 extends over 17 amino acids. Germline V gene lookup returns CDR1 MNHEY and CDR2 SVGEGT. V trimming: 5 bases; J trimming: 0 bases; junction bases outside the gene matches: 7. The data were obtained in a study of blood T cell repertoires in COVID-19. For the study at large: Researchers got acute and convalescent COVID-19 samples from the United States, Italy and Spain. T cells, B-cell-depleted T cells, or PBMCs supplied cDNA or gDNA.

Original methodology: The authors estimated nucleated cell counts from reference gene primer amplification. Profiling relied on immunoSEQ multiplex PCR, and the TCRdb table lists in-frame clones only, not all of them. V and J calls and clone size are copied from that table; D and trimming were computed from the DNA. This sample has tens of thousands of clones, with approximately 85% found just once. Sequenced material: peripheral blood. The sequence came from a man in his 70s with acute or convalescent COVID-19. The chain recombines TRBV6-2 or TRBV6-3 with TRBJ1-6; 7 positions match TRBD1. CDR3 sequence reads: CASSVHRDSSYNSPLHF. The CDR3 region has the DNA TGTGCCAGCAGTGTACACCGGGACAGCTCCTATAATTCACCCCTCCACTTT.